This T cell receptor beta chain was found in a study of cytomegalovirus exposure and HLA in healthy donors. A multiplex PCR was run with 60 Vbeta primers and 13 Jbeta primers. The protocol was immunoSEQ multiplex PCR, while the TCRdb copy is restricted to in-frame clones and leaves out a portion. Of about 180,000 clones in the sample, approximately 79% are singletons; the top ten hold roughly 0.64%. The germline CDR1 and CDR2 sequences are MNHNY and SVGAGI (reference sequence). V trimming: 4 bases; J trimming: 0 bases; junction bases outside the gene matches: 4. This CDR3 has 15 residues. Turning to this clone: What it binds is not known.

The study's findings and limits: There were several of the most significant clusters that appeared linked to common viral pathogens in a later analysis. An assumption of roughly uniform sequencing depth across donors underlay the presence/absence analyses.

The chain is built from TRBV6-6 and TRBJ2-7, with 9 bases matching TRBD1. Input material: PBMCs. The origin of this receptor is a woman between 40 and 55 years old in good health and CMV-seronegative. Here the CDR3 DNA reads TGTGCCAGCAGTTTCGGGACAGGGAGCTCCTACGAGCAGTACTTC. Encoded protein: CASSFGTGSSYEQYF.